This passage covers 9 T cell receptor beta chains from one sample sequenced in a study of molecular identifiers for immune sequencing clone quantification. In TCRdb, the PCR reads were re-called with MiXCR into one record per CDR3 protein. The sample holds hundreds of thousands of distinct CDR3 sequences, over 25% seen once. Input material: naive CD8+ T cells from blood, with Jurkat cell RNA spiked in. Sample subset: FACS-sorted CD8+CD4-CCR7+CD45RA+ naive T cells. The receptors were gathered from a human donor in good health. Some libraries in this study had Jurkat cell RNA spiked in.

The sample holds one count of this clonotype. V and J are TRBV7-9 and TRBJ1-3; D is unresolved. The CDR3 extends over 15 amino acids. The V end was cut by 4 bases, the J end by 0 bases, with 10 bases between. CDR1 and CDR2 (germline): SEHNR, FQNEAQ (reference sequence). This CDR3 reads CASSWAGGSGNTIYF. CDR3 nucleotides: TGTGCCAGCAGCTGGGCGGGAGGCTCTGGAAACACCATATATTTT.

The V and J genes are TRBV27 and TRBJ1-4; TRBD1 aligns across 9 bases. Per the germline V gene, CDR1 is MNHEY and CDR2 is SMNVEV (reference sequence). This CDR3 contains 16 residues. V gave up 4 bases and J gave up 4 bases; unmatched junction bases: 7. The CDR3 nucleotides read TGTGCCAGCAGTTCCTCTGGGACAGGGCTTAATGAAAAACTGTTTTTT. Protein sequence: CASSSSGTGLNEKLFF.

V is TRBV4-3 and J is TRBJ2-1, with no clear D. V was pared by 0 bases and J by 10 bases, with 10 bases between. CDR1 and CDR2 (germline): LGHNA, YSLEER. This CDR3 has 13 amino acids. Here the CDR3 reads CASSQEDLWEQFF. CDR3 nucleotides: TGCGCCAGCAGCCAAGAGGACCTTTGGGAGCAGTTCTTC.

This clonotype turned up a few times. The rearrangement uses TRBV7-6 and TRBJ1-4; D gene unclear. Germline V CDR1 and CDR2: SGHVS, FNYEAQ. The CDR3 sequence is 14 residues long. V was clipped by 1 base and J by 1 base, with 4 bases between them. The CDR3 nucleotides are TGTGCCAGCAGCTTAGTGGGAACTAATGAAAAACTGTTTTTT. This encodes CASSLVGTNEKLFF.

There are many counts of this clonotype. This chain connects TRBV27 to TRBJ1-1; 9 bases agree with TRBD1. Germline V CDR1 and CDR2: MNHEY, SMNVEV (reference sequence). V was pared by 6 bases and J by 10 bases, with 6 bases of the junction left unmatched. This CDR3 region has 12 residues. CDR3: CASSLLGQGAFF. The CDR3 nucleotides are TGTGCCAGCAGCCTGTTGGGACAGGGAGCTTTCTTT.

A few counts support this clonotype. The chain is built from TRBV4-3 and TRBJ2-7; D unclear. V was cut by 0 bases and J by 2 bases, with 11 bases left in between. Germline V lookup: CDR1 LGHNA, CDR2 YSLEER. The CDR3 covers 15 residues. The CDR3 spells CASSQDRKSPYEQYF. CDR3 nucleotides: TGCGCCAGCAGCCAAGATCGAAAGTCCCCCTACGAGCAGTACTTC.

This clonotype was recorded at least ten times. J is TRBJ1-1 and V is TRBV13; D unresolved. The V end was cut by 7 bases, the J end by 6 bases, with 18 bases between. The CDR3 runs to 14 residues. Germline lookup yields CDR1 PRHDT and CDR2 FYEKMQ (reference sequence). CDR3 nucleotide sequence: TGTGCCAGCACCGTCCGCCAGCCCCAAGCTGAAGCTTTCTTT. This encodes CASTVRQPQAEAFF.

In regard to this clonotype: It may be a read error: a sequence one base away is much more abundant. This rearrangement joins TRBV4-3 to TRBJ1-1; no reliable D call. V was clipped by 0 bases and J by 0 bases, with 11 bases between them. The CDR3 has 16 amino acids. Germline V gene data show CDR1 as LGHNA and CDR2 as YSLEER. The CDR3 nucleotides are TGCGCCAGCAGCCAAGATCAATCCCCTATGAACACTGAAGCTTTCTTT. This codes for CASSQDQSPMNTEAFF.

V gene TRBV27 combines with J gene TRBJ1-1; no firm D call. Per the germline V gene, CDR1 is MNHEY and CDR2 is SMNVEV (reference sequence). CDR3 length equals 15 residues. V was shortened by 2 bases and J by 0 bases, with 10 bases between the two germline ends. CDR3 amino acids: CASSLVGNMNTEAFF. DNA of the CDR3: TGTGCCAGCAGTTTAGTTGGGAACATGAACACTGAAGCTTTCTTT.